Each of the 3 T cell receptor beta chains below was sequenced from the same sample in a study of T cells in Graves' hyperthyroidism and ophthalmopathy. Amplified TCR beta CDR3 regions derived from RNA transcripts. An initial round of RT-PCR targeting the TCR CDR3 relied on the HTBI primer set. TCRdb independently ran MiXCR on the multiplex PCR reads; one entry per CDR3 protein. The sample lists more than 650,000 distinct CDR3 sequences; 12% to 15% were seen once. The sequenced sample consisted of blood. The receptors derive from a woman between 18 and 29 years old with Graves' hyperthyroidism.

At least ten counts were recorded for this clonotype. The chain links TRBV7-2 to TRBJ2-3, with 15 bases lining up with TRBD2. The germline gives CDR1 SGHTA, CDR2 FQGNSA. V was clipped by 4 bases and J by 6 bases; unmatched bases: 11. This CDR3 comprises 18 residues. The CDR3 DNA is TGTGCCAGCAGCTCCCTTGGACTAGCGGGAGGGCCGGTGGATACGCAGTATTTT. As protein: CASSSLGLAGGPVDTQYF. Based on the CDR3 plus reference TRBV7-2 and TRBJ2-3, the full variable domain is GAGVSQSPSNKVTEKGKDVELRCDPISGHTALYWYRQSLGQGLEFLIYFQGNSAPDKSGLPSDRFSAERTGGSVSTLTIQRTQQEDSAVYLCASSSLGLAGGPVDTQYFGPGTRLTVL.

This clonotype occurred many times. CDR3 loop: CAIRTFRDEQFF. In DNA, the CDR3 is TGTGCCATCAGGACGTTCCGGGATGAGCAGTTCTTC. The genes are TRBV11-3 and TRBJ2-1; D not certain. Trimming took 10 bases from V and 8 from J, leaving 15 bases between them. The germline CDR1 and CDR2 sequences are SGHNT and YENEEA. There are 12 residues in the CDR3.

In its sample, this clonotype was seen many times. This chain uses TRBV20-1 with TRBJ1-1, with D hard to call. Trimming left V 6 bases short and J 3 bases short, with 8 bases between. The CDR3 contains 11 residues. Per the germline V gene, CDR1 is DFQATT and CDR2 is SNEGSKA (reference sequence). The DNA of the CDR3 is TGCAGTGCCACTCTCTACACTGAAGCTTTCTTT. This sequence encodes CSATLYTEAFF.